This T cell receptor beta chain was recovered during a study of blood T cell repertoires in COVID-19. Study context: Donors in the United States, Italy and Spain gave samples during acute or convalescent COVID-19. PBMCs, B-cell-depleted T cells, or T cells provided the cDNA or gDNA that made up the material.

Cohort allocation depended upon clinical history that participants reported. Recovery among Cohort 3 donors was established by two negative PCRs, clearance, or symptom resolution. Germline-derived CDR1 and CDR2 are MNHEY and SVGAGI. The CDR3 contains 13 residues. Repertoires were generated with immunoSEQ multiplex PCR, while TCRdb's copy carries only in-frame clones and drops some. Here the sample spans 150,000 to 190,000 clones, around 80% being singletons. The sample consisted of PBMCs or T cells enriched from blood (not recorded which). The receptor comes from a man in his fifties who had recovered from COVID-19. The rearrangement uses TRBV6-5 and TRBJ2-1, with 9 bases identical to TRBD2. In nucleotides, the CDR3 is TGTGGTGCGGGGGGGAAGCGGGACAATGAGCAGTTCTTC. It specifies CGAGGKRDNEQFF.